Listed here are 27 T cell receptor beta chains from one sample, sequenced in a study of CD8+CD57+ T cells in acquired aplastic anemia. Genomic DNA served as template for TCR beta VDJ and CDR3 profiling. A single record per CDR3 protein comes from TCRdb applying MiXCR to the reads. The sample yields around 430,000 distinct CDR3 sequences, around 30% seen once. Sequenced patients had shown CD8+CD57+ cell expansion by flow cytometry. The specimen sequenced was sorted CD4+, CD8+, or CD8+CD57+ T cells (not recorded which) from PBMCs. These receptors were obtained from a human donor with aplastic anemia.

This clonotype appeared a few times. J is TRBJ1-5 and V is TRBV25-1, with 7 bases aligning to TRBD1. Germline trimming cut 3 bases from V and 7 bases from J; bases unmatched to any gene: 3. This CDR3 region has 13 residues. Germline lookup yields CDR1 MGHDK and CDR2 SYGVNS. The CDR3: CASSEFRGQPQHF. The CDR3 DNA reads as TGTGCCAGCAGTGAGTTCAGGGGGCAGCCCCAGCATTTT.

CDR3 sequence reads: CASSPEGTSGIREQFF. The CDR3 bases are TGTGCCAGCAGCCCGGAGGGGACTAGCGGGATCCGGGAGCAGTTCTTC. The chain employs TRBV7-3 and TRBJ2-7, with TRBD2 identical over 13 bases. The J call could be wrong; TRBJ2-1 is a better fit for the DNA end. This CDR3 spans 16 amino acids. CDR1 SGHTA and CDR2 FQGTGA come from the germline V gene.

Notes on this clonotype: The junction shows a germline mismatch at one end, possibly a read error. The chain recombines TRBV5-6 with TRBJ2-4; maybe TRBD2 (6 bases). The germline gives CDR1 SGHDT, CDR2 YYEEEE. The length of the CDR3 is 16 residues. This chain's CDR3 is CASTLRGLLAKNIQYF. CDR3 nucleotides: TGTGCCAGCACCTTGCGGGGATTACTAGCCAAAAACATTCAGTACTTC.

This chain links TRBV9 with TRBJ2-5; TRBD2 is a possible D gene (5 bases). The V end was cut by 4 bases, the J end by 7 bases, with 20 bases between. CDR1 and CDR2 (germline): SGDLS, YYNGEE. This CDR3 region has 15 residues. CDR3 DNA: TGTGCCAGCAGCCCCCTCATGAGCGGAAGAGTGACCCAGTACTTC. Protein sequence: CASSPLMSGRVTQYF.

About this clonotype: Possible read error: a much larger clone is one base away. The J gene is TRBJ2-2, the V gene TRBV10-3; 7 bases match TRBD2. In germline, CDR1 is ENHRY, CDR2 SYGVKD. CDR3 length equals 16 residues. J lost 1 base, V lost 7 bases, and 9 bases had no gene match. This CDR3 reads CAIKAGAGVNTGELFF. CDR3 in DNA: TGTGCCATCAAGGCCGGCGCGGGGGTGAACACCGGGGAGCTGTTTTTT.

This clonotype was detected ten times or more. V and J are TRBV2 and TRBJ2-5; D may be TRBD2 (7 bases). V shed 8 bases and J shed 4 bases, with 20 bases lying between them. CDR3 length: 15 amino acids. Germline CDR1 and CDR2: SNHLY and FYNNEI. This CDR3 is CASVRREGGGETQYF. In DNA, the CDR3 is TGTGCCAGCGTACGACGCGAAGGGGGGGGAGAGACCCAGTACTTC.

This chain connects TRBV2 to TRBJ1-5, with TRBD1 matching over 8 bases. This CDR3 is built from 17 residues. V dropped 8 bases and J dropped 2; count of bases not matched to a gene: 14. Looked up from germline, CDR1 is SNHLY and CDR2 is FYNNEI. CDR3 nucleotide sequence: TGTGCCAGCTCAAAAACGACAGGGGTGGGAGGCAATCAGCCCCAGCATTTT. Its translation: CASSKTTGVGGNQPQHF.

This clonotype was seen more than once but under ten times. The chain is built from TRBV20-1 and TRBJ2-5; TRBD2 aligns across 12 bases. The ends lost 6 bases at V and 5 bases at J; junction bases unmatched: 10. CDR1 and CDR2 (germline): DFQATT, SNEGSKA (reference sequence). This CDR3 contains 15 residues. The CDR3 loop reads CSATTSGGLVETQYF. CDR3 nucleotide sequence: TGCAGTGCCACGACTAGCGGGGGCCTGGTGGAGACCCAGTACTTC.

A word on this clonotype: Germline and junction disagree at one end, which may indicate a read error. In DNA, the CDR3 is TGCGCCGGCAGCTTGCAGGCAGGGAGGAACGCTGAAGCTTTCTTT. Protein product: CAGSLQAGRNAEAFF. This rearrangement joins TRBV5-1 to TRBJ1-1, with D perhaps TRBD1 (5 bases). The CDR3 totals 15 residues. Germline lookup yields CDR1 SGHRS and CDR2 YFSETQ.

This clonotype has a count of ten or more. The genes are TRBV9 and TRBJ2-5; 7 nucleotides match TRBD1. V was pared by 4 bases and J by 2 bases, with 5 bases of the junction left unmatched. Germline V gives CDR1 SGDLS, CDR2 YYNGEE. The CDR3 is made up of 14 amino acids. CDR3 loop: CASSPGTVQETQYF. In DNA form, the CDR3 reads TGTGCCAGCAGCCCCGGGACAGTGCAAGAGACCCAGTACTTC.

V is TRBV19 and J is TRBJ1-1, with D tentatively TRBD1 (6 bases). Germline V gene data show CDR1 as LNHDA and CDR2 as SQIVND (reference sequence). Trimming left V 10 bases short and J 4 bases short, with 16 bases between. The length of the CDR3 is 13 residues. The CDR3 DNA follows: TGTGCCACAAGTAGCGGCAGGGGCACTGAAGCTTTCTTT. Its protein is CATSSGRGTEAFF.

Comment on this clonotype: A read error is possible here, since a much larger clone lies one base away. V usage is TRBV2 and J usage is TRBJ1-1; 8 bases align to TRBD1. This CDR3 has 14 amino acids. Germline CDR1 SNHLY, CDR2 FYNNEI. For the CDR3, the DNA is TGTGCCAGCACCATACAGGGGGTGGACACTGAAGCTTCCTTT. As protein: CASTIQGVDTEASF.

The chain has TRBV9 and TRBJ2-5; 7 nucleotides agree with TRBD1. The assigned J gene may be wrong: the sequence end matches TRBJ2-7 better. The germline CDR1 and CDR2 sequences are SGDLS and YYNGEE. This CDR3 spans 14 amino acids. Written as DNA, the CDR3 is TGTGCCAGCGGGAACAGGGGTTTTTCCTACGAGCAGTACTTC. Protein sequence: CASGNRGFSYEQYF.

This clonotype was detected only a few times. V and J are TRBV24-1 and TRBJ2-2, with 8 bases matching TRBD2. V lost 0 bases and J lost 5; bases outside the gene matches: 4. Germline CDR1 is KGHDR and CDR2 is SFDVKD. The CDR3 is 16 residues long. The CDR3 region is CATSDLSGGGTGELFF. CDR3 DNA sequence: TGTGCCACCAGTGATTTGAGCGGGGGCGGAACCGGGGAGCTGTTTTTT.

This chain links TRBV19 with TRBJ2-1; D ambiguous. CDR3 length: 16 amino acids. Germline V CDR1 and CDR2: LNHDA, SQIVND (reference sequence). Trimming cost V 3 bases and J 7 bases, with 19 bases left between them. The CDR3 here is CASSISKRIYPNEQFF. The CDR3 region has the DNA TGTGCCAGTAGTATTTCGAAGCGTATTTACCCAAATGAGCAGTTCTTC.

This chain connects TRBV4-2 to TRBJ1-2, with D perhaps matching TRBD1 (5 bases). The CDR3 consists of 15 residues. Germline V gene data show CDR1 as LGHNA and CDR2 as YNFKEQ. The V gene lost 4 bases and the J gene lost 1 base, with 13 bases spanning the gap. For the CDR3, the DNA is TGTGCCAGCAGCCCAGCCCCCCAGGGTAACTATGGCTACACCTTC. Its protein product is CASSPAPQGNYGYTF.

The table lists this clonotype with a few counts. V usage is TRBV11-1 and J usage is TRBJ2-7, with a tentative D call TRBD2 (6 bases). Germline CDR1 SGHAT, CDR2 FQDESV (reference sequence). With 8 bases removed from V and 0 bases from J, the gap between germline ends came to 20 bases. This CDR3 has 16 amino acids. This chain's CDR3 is CASSPPGTALSYEQYF. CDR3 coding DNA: TGTGCCAGCTCACCTCCCGGGACTGCCCTCTCCTACGAGCAGTACTTC.

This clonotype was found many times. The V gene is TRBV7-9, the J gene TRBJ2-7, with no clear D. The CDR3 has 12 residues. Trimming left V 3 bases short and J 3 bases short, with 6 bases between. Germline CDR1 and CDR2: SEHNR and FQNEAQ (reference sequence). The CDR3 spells CASSFSIYEQYF. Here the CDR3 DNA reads TGTGCCAGCAGCTTTAGTATCTACGAGCAGTACTTC.

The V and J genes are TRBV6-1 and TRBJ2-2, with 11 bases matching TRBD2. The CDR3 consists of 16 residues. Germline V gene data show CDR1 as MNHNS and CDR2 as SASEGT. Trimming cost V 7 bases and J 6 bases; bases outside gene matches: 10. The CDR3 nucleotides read TGTGCCAGCAATAGCGGGGGGGCGAACCTGGCCGGGGAGCTGTTTTTT. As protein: CASNSGGANLAGELFF.

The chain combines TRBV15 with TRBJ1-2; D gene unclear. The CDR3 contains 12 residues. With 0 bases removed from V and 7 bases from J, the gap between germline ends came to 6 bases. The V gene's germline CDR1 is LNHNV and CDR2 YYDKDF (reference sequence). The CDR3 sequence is CATSREAGGYTF. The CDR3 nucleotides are TGTGCCACCAGCAGAGAGGCAGGTGGCTACACCTTC.

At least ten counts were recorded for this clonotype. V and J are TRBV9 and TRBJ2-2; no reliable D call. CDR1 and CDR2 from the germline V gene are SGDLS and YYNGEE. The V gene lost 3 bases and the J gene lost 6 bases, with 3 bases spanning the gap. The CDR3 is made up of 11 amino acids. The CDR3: CASSEPGELFF. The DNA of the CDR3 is TGTGCCAGCAGCGAGCCCGGGGAGCTGTTTTTT.

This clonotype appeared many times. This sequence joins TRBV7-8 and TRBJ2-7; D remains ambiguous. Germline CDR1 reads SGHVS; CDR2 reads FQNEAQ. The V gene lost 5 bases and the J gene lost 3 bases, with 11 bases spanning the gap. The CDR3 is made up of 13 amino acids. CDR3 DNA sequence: TGTGCCAGCAGCGAGTTGCTAGGCTACGAGCAGTACTTC. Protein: CASSELLGYEQYF.

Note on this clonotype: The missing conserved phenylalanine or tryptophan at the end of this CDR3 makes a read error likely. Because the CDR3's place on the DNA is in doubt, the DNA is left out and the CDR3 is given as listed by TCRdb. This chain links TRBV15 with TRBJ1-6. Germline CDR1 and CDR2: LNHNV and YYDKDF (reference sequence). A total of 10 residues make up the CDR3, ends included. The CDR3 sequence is CATSRDATNS.

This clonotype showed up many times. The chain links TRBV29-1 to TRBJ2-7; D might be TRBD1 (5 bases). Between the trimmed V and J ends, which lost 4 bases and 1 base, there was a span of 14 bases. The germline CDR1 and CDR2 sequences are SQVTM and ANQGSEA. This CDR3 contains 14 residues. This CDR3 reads CSVGVTAGSYEQYF. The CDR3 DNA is TGCAGCGTTGGGGTGACAGCCGGTTCCTACGAGCAGTACTTC.

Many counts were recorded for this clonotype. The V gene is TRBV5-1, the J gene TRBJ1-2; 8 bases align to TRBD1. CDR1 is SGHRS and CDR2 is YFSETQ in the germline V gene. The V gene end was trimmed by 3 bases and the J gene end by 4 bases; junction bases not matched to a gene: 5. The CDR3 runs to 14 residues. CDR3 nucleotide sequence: TGCGCCAGCAGCTCTTCGACAGGGGCCTATGGCTACACCTTC. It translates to CASSSSTGAYGYTF.

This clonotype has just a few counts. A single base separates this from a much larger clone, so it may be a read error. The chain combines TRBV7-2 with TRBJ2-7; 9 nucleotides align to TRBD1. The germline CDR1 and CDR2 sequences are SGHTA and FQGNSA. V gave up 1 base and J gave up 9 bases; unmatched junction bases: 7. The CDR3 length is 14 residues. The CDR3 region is CASSLGGTGIGQYF. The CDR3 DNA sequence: TGTGCCAGCAGCTTAGGGGGGACAGGGATCGGGCAGTACTTC.

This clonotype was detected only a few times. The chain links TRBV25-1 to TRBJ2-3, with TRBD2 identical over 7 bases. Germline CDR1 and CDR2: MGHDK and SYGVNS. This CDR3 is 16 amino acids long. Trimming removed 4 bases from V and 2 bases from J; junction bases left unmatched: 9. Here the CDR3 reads CASSALGEGNTDTQYF. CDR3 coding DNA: TGTGCCAGCAGTGCCCTTGGGGAGGGCAACACAGATACGCAGTATTTT.